One sample yielded the 7 T cell receptor beta chains listed below, sequenced in a study of T cell changes during pregnancy in multiple sclerosis. Generated by immunoSEQ multiplex PCR, the TCRdb table keeps only in-frame clones and is missing some. The repertoire holds approximately 70,000 clones, with about 90% as singletons. The material was peripheral blood, obtained in the second trimester of pregnancy. The receptors derive from a female donor in good health, enrolled as a control in a pregnancy study.

The gene calls are TRBV30 and TRBJ1-2, with D possibly matching TRBD1 (5 bases). The CDR3 runs 13 residues. Trimming cost V 3 bases and J 5 bases, with 13 bases left between them. Germline V CDR1 and CDR2: GTSNPN, SVGIG (reference sequence). CDR3 DNA: TGTGCCTGGAGGCAGGGATATCGGTATGGCTACACCTTC. As protein: CAWRQGYRYGYTF.

The chain carries TRBV5-6 and TRBJ1-2, with TRBD1 matching over 8 bases. Looked up from germline, CDR1 is SGHDT and CDR2 is YYEEEE. The J segment lost 4 bases and the V segment lost 2 bases, leaving 4 bases of the junction unmatched. The CDR3 totals 14 residues. CDR3 residues: CASSLSDRAYGYTF. Written as DNA, the CDR3 is TGTGCCAGCAGCTTATCGGACAGGGCCTATGGCTACACCTTC.

This chain joins TRBV6-1 and TRBJ1-4; D is unresolved. There are 14 residues in the CDR3. Trimming took off 7 bases at V and 10 bases at J, with 19 bases between the two ends. Germline V lookup: CDR1 MNHNS, CDR2 SASEGT. CDR3 coding DNA: TGTGCCAGCAATCTTGACGCGGGTTCTGTAAAACTGTTTTTT. Protein sequence: CASNLDAGSVKLFF.

This chain uses TRBV6-5 with TRBJ1-2, with a tentative D call TRBD1 (5 bases). This CDR3 comprises 13 residues. V lost 7 bases, J lost 3 bases, and 12 bases lay in between. Germline V CDR1 and CDR2: MNHEY, SVGAGI. Here the CDR3 DNA reads TGTGCCAGCATTGGAGGGACGGACTATGGCTACACCTTC. Its translation is CASIGGTDYGYTF.

This chain connects TRBV5-1 to TRBJ2-5; 8 positions match TRBD1. Unmatched junction bases numbered 4, after V lost 5 bases and J lost 1 base. Per germline, CDR1 SGHRS and CDR2 YFSETQ. The CDR3 is 14 amino acids. CDR3 DNA sequence: TGCGCCAGCAGTTTTACAGGGGGCCAAGAGACCCAGTACTTC. It encodes CASSFTGGQETQYF. Full variable domain (rest looked up from reference TRBV5-1 and TRBJ2-5): KAGVTQTPRYLIKTRGQQVTLSCSPISGHRSVSWYQQTPGQGLQFLFEYFSETQRNKGNFPGRFSGRQFSNSRSEMNVSTLELGDSALYLCASSFTGGQETQYFGPGTRLLVL.

The chain couples TRBV5-4 to TRBJ2-7; 11 nucleotides match TRBD2. This CDR3 contains 13 residues. Germline lookup yields CDR1 SGHNT and CDR2 YYREEE (reference sequence). Trimming at V came to 7 bases and at J to 3 bases, leaving 3 bases not matched to a gene. CDR3 bases: TGTGCCAGCGGACTAGCGGGTCTCTACGAGCAGTACTTC. It is translated as CASGLAGLYEQYF.

Concerning this clone itself: At one end the junction does not follow the germline gene, possibly because of a read error. The rearrangement joins TRBV10-2 to TRBJ2-3; 7 positions match TRBD2. The germline CDR1 and CDR2 sequences are WSHSY and SAAADI. The CDR3 totals 16 residues. The CDR3: CASNEMRGWFADTQYF. CDR3 bases: TGCGCCAGCAATGAGATGCGGGGGTGGTTTGCGGATACGCAGTATTTT.